This TCR beta chain was obtained from a study of blood T cell repertoires in COVID-19. Overall study context: COVID-19 samples collected from the United States, Italy and Spain covered acute and convalescent phases.

Sequencing used immunoSEQ multiplex PCR; TCRdb keeps in-frame clones, though not all of them. Seen here are tens of thousands of clones, about 86% observed once, and the top ten hold more than 6%. Source material: peripheral blood. The sequence was obtained from a woman aged 60-75 years with COVID-19, enrolled during active disease.

CDR3 sequence: CASSPSAGDVYEQYF. CDR3 nucleotides: TGTGCCAGCAGTCCCTCAGCGGGAGATGTTTACGAGCAGTACTTC. This chain links TRBV28 with TRBJ2-7; 8 bases match TRBD2. The CDR3 totals 15 residues. The ends lost 5 bases at V and 4 bases at J; junction bases unmatched: 10. Germline V gives CDR1 MDHEN, CDR2 SYDVKM. Full variable domain (rest looked up from reference TRBV28 and TRBJ2-7): DVKVTQSSRYLVKRTGEKVFLECVQDMDHENMFWYRQDPGLGLRLIYFSYDVKMKEKGDIPEGYSVSREKKERFSLILESASTNQTSMYLCASSPSAGDVYEQYFGPGTRLTVT.